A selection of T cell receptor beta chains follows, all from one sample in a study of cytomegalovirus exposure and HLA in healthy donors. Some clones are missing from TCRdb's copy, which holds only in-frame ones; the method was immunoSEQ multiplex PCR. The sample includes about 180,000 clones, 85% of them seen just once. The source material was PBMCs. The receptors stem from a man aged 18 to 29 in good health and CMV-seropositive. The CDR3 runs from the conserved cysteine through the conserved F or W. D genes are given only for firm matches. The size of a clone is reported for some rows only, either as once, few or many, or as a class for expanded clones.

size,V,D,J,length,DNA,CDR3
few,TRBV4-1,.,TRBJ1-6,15,TGCGCCAGCAGCCGCCGGGACACCGATAATTCACCCCTCCACTTT,CASSRRDTDNSPLHF
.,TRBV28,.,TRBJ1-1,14,TGTGCCAGCGGATTATGGGGGGGAAACACTGAAGCTTTCTTT,CASGLWGGNTEAFF
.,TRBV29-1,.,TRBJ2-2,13,TGCAGCGTTGAAGATTACGAGACCGGGGAGCTGTTTTTT,CSVEDYETGELFF
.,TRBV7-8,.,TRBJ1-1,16,TGTGCCAGCAGACCAATGCTCAGGTCGGGGTACACTGAAGCTTTCTTT,CASRPMLRSGYTEAFF
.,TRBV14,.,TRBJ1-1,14,TGTGCCAGCAGCCACGCCACTATGATTTCAGAAGTTTTCTTT,CASSHATMISEVFF
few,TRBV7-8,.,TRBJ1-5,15,TGTGCCAGCAGCTTACTGGGGGGACCCAATCAGCCCCAGCATTTT,CASSLLGGPNQPQHF
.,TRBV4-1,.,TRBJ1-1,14,TGCGCCAGCAGCCGCACGGAGCAGGGGTTTGAAGCTTTCTTT,CASSRTEQGFEAFF
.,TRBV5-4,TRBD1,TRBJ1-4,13,TGTGCCAGCCTACAGGGGTCAGGAGAAAAACTGTTTTTT,CASLQGSGEKLFF
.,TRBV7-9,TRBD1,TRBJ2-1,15,TGTGCCAGCACCAGGGGGACAGGGTCGTACAATGAGCAGTTCTTC,CASTRGTGSYNEQFF
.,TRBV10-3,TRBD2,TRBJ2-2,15,TGTGCCATCAAGGGACTAGCGGCGAACACCGGGGAGCTGTTTTTT,CAIKGLAANTGELFF
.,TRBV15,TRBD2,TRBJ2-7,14,TGTGCCACCAGCAGAGTAGGCGGGGGCTACGAGCAGTACTTC,CATSRVGGGYEQYF
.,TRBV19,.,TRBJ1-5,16,TGTGCCAGTAGCTATCAAACAGGGCTTCGGAATCAGCCCCAGCATTTT,CASSYQTGLRNQPQHF
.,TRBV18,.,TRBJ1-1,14,TGTGCCAGCTCACCGCCAGGGCTGGTATCCGGAGCTTTCTTT,CASSPPGLVSGAFF
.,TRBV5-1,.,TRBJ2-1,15,TGCGCCAGCCACCCGCAGTCAAGCTCCTACAATGAGCAGTTCTTC,CASHPQSSSYNEQFF
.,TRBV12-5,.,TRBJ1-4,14,TGTGCTAGTGGTTTGGGTCAGCGGAATGAAAAACTGTTTTTT,CASGLGQRNEKLFF
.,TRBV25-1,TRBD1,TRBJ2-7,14,TGTGCCAGCAGTGGACAGGGGGGATCCTACGAGCAGTACTTC,CASSGQGGSYEQYF
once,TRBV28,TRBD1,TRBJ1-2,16,TGTGCCAGCAGTTCCCTTGGGACAGAGCCTAACTATGGCTACACCTTC,CASSSLGTEPNYGYTF
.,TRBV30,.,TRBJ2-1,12,TGTGCCTGGAGTACACGCTACAATGAGCAGTTCTTC,CAWSTRYNEQFF
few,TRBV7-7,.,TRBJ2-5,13,TGTGCTAGCAGCTCCAGGGTGGGGGAGACCCAGTACTTC,CASSSRVGETQYF
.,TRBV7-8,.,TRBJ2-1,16,TGTGCCAGCAGCTTAGTGGGGGCGGGGGCCTACAATGAGCAGTTCTTC,CASSLVGAGAYNEQFF
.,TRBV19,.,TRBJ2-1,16,TGTGCCAGTAGTATCGGTCCGGGAGTCGGGGCAAATGAGCAGTTCTTC,CASSIGPGVGANEQFF